This T cell receptor beta chain was recovered during a study of shared T cell receptors in the human thymus. Profiled with immunoSEQ multiplex PCR; TCRdb holds only in-frame clones, not every one. The sample records 550,000 to 800,000 clones, approximately 85% being singletons. The data were also submitted as part of a second study, on human thymus T cells. That publication notes: Thymus tissue for the work was resected from patients undergoing corrective heart surgery. Thymic repertoires of unrelated individuals were reported in related research to overlap highly.

Sequencing was done on a sample of thymocytes. The clonotype was recovered from a girl under two years old with a congenital heart defect.

Here the CDR3 reads CASSLGGTPTYEQYF. The CDR3 DNA reads TGTGCCAGCAGCTTAGGGGGGACACCTACCTACGAGCAGTACTTC. The chain uses TRBV7-9 and TRBJ2-7, with TRBD1 as a possible D gene (6 bases). Trimming took 1 base from V and 2 from J, leaving 12 bases between them. This CDR3 spans 15 amino acids. CDR1 SEHNR and CDR2 FQNEAQ come from the germline V gene (reference sequence).